One and the same sample provided the 21 T cell receptor beta chains below, sequenced in a study of cytomegalovirus exposure and HLA in healthy donors. PCR involved 60 Vbeta and 13 Jbeta primers. Using immunoSEQ multiplex PCR, the repertoire was profiled, and TCRdb retains in-frame clones only, with some absent. The sample holds 210,000 or so clones, over 65% seen once. What was sequenced was PBMCs. The receptors shown here come from a human donor in good health.

This rearrangement joins TRBV2 to TRBJ2-3; 12 bases fit TRBD2. Germline loops: CDR1 SNHLY, CDR2 FYNNEI. Losses at the gene ends were 9 bases for V and 0 bases for J; bases not matched to a gene: 1. The CDR3 sequence is 14 residues long. CDR3 sequence: CARGTSGSTDTQYF. CDR3 coding DNA: TGTGCCAGGGGGACTAGCGGGAGCACAGATACGCAGTATTTT.

This clone appeared a few times. The chain recombines TRBV7-6 with TRBJ2-3, with 14 bases identical to TRBD2. The CDR3 runs to 16 residues. Trimming at V came to 5 bases and at J to 9 bases, leaving 10 bases not matched to a gene. Germline values: CDR1 SGHVS, CDR2 FNYEAQ. The CDR3 protein is CASSPGLAGERSTQYF. Written as DNA, the CDR3 is TGTGCCAGCAGCCCGGGACTAGCGGGAGAACGTAGCACGCAGTATTTT.

The chain carries TRBV27 and TRBJ2-3, with 9 bases fitting TRBD1. This CDR3 is 16 amino acids long. Germline V gene sequence: CDR1 MNHEY, CDR2 SMNVEV (reference sequence). Trimming took 5 bases from V and 3 from J; bases not matched to a gene: 9. CDR3 residues: CASSPTGGRITDTQYF. The CDR3 bases are TGTGCCAGCAGTCCTACAGGGGGCCGTATAACAGATACGCAGTATTTT.

This clone was counted between two and nine times. V and J are TRBV19 and TRBJ1-4, with D possibly TRBD1 on 5 matching bases. This CDR3 has 15 amino acids. Germline values: CDR1 LNHDA, CDR2 SQIVND (reference sequence). Trimming took 4 bases from V and 8 from J, leaving 17 bases between them. The CDR3 protein is CASSSEDIRREKLFF. The CDR3 DNA is TGTGCCAGTAGTAGTGAGGACATCCGAAGGGAAAAACTGTTTTTT.

The chain links TRBV2 to TRBJ2-7, with 8 bases matching TRBD1. The CDR3 is 13 residues long. CDR1 is SNHLY, CDR2 FYNNEI, per germline. V dropped 6 bases and J dropped 6; count of bases not matched to a gene: 7. The CDR3 DNA reads as TGTGCCAGCAGGCGGACAGGGCTAGGCGAGCAGTACTTC. Encoded protein: CASRRTGLGEQYF.

The V call is TRBV28, the J call TRBJ1-1; TRBD1 is a possible D gene (5 bases). V was cut by 2 bases and J by 8 bases, with 15 bases left in between. This CDR3 is 14 amino acids long. CDR1 and CDR2 (germline): MDHEN, SYDVKM. For the CDR3, the DNA is TGTGCCAGCAGTTTAAGGGGCACAGGCGCCGAAGCTTTCTTT. This gives the protein CASSLRGTGAEAFF.

The chain employs TRBV2 and TRBJ2-1; TRBD2 is a possible D gene (5 bases). Germline CDR1 reads SNHLY; CDR2 reads FYNNEI. Trimming removed 8 bases at V and 9 bases at J, with 8 bases between. The CDR3 runs to 10 residues. DNA for the CDR3: TGTGCCAGCCGCGAGGGTGAGCAGTTCTTC. Its translation: CASREGEQFF.

This clone was seen a few times. The CDR3 bases are TGTGCCAGCAGCCCACAAGACAGGGTGGAAAACACCATATATTTT. This gives the protein CASSPQDRVENTIYF. The rearrangement joins TRBV11-3 to TRBJ1-3; 7 positions match TRBD1. CDR3 length: 15 amino acids. J gave up 6 bases and V 5 bases, and 10 bases lay outside the gene matches. Germline V gene data show CDR1 as SGHNT and CDR2 as YENEEA.

In the case of this clone: Different DNA sequences within this sample yield the same CDR3. This chain links TRBV7-2 with TRBJ2-7; D ambiguous. The CDR3 extends over 12 amino acids. Between the trimmed V and J ends, which lost 5 bases and 0 bases, there was a span of 5 bases. Germline CDR1 reads SGHTA; CDR2 reads FQGNSA. The CDR3 coding sequence is TGTGCCAGCAGCGTGAGCTCCTACGAGCAGTACTTC. As protein: CASSVSSYEQYF.

The chain carries TRBV19 and TRBJ2-2; D perhaps matches TRBD2 (5 bases). Looked up from germline, CDR1 is LNHDA and CDR2 is SQIVND (reference sequence). The length of the CDR3 is 14 residues. V lost 3 bases, J lost 6 bases, and 11 bases lay in between. CDR3 in amino acids: CASSIGLAPGELFF. In nucleotides, the CDR3 is TGTGCCAGTAGTATTGGTCTAGCCCCCGGGGAGCTGTTTTTT. Full variable domain (rest looked up from reference TRBV19 and TRBJ2-2): DGGITQSPKYLFRKEGQNVTLSCEQNLNHDAMYWYRQDPGQGLRLIYYSQIVNDFQKGDIAEGYSVSREKKESFPLTVTSAQKNPTAFYLCASSIGLAPGELFFGEGSRLTVL.

This clone was picked up one time. The chain employs TRBV5-5 and TRBJ2-7; D is perhaps TRBD2 (5 bases). The CDR3 sequence is 15 residues long. Germline V gene sequence: CDR1 SGHKS, CDR2 YYEKEE (reference sequence). The V end was cut by 4 bases, the J end by 7 bases, with 21 bases between. In DNA form, the CDR3 reads TGTGCCAGCAGCCTCTCGGACTGGGTCCCTTGGGAGCAGTACTTC. Residues: CASSLSDWVPWEQYF.

This clone came up a few times. The gene calls are TRBV6-6 and TRBJ1-1; 7 bases fit TRBD1. This CDR3 has 14 amino acids. Germline CDR1 reads MNHNY; CDR2 reads SVGAGI (reference sequence). V was clipped by 8 bases and J by 6 bases; unmatched bases: 12. The CDR3 bases are TGTGCCAGCGGTTTCGAGGGGGCGAGGTCTGAAGCTTTCTTT. This gives the protein CASGFEGARSEAFF.

The chain has TRBV7-9 and TRBJ2-7; D possibly corresponds to TRBD2 (5 bases). The CDR3 spans 14 residues. Germline-derived CDR1 and CDR2 are SEHNR and FQNEAQ (reference sequence). Trimming left V 8 bases short and J 3 bases short, with 17 bases between. The CDR3 sequence: CASGPPTIYYEQYF. In DNA form, the CDR3 reads TGTGCCAGCGGCCCCCCGACTATTTACTACGAGCAGTACTTC.

This clone was picked up a small number of times. This chain uses TRBV6-1 with TRBJ1-1; 9 nucleotides match TRBD1. CDR1 and CDR2 (germline): MNHNS, SASEGT. After removal of 0 bases from V and 5 bases from J, the junction contained 13 bases not matched to a gene. The CDR3 consists of 18 residues. CDR3 residues: CASSEALYPGQGRTEAFF. CDR3 nucleotides: TGTGCCAGCAGTGAAGCGCTTTATCCAGGACAGGGGCGGACTGAAGCTTTCTTT.

This sequence joins TRBV11-2 and TRBJ2-2; maybe TRBD1 (5 bases). The CDR3 contains 14 residues. Trimming cost V 4 bases and J 6 bases, with 12 bases left between them. Per germline, CDR1 SGHAT and CDR2 FQNNGV. DNA for the CDR3: TGTGCCAGCAGCTCATTAGGGGCGGCCGGGGAGCTGTTTTTT. It encodes CASSSLGAAGELFF.

J is TRBJ1-2 and V is TRBV6-1; D unresolved. V gave up 4 bases and J gave up 4 bases, with 13 bases separating them. This CDR3 is 14 amino acids long. Germline V lookup: CDR1 MNHNS, CDR2 SASEGT. In nucleotides, the CDR3 is TGTGCCAGCAGTGGTTTTCCAGGAATCTATGGCTACACCTTC. This gives the protein CASSGFPGIYGYTF.

This chain uses TRBV9 with TRBJ2-1; possible D gene TRBD2, 5 bases. This CDR3 has 15 amino acids. The germline V and J ends were trimmed by 4 bases and 6 bases, with 17 bases remaining between them. Germline loops: CDR1 SGDLS, CDR2 YYNGEE. The CDR3: CASSSSGSASNEQFF. CDR3 nucleotide sequence: TGTGCCAGCAGCTCCTCGGGGTCAGCTTCCAATGAGCAGTTCTTC.

The rearrangement uses TRBV7-8 and TRBJ1-5, with a possible D match to TRBD1 (6 bases). Trimming pared 5 bases from V and 4 bases from J, leaving 18 bases between. Germline CDR1 is SGHVS and CDR2 is FQNEAQ. The length of the CDR3 is 16 residues. DNA of the CDR3: TGTGCCAGCAGCCGGCAAAGACAGGTGTCAAATCAGCCCCAGCATTTT. The encoded protein is CASSRQRQVSNQPQHF.

The J gene is TRBJ2-1, the V gene TRBV30, with 9 nucleotides matching TRBD1. J was trimmed by 10 bases and V by 7 bases; bases with no gene match: 14. Germline-derived CDR1 and CDR2 are GTSNPN and SVGIG (reference sequence). The CDR3 is 14 residues long. CDR3 nucleotides: TGTGCCTCCGGGACAGGGACCTGGCGATTGGAGCAGTTCTTC. Amino acids: CASGTGTWRLEQFF.

The rearrangement uses TRBV7-6 and TRBJ2-1, with TRBD2 matching over 9 bases. The J segment lost 4 bases and the V segment lost 1 base, leaving 5 bases of the junction unmatched. CDR3 length equals 16 residues. CDR1 is SGHVS and CDR2 is FNYEAQ in the germline V gene. Here the CDR3 reads CASSLGASGTYNEQFF. In DNA form, the CDR3 reads TGTGCCAGCAGCTTAGGAGCTAGCGGGACTTACAATGAGCAGTTCTTC.

The chain links TRBV27 to TRBJ2-1, with TRBD2 matching 7 bases. This CDR3 contains 13 residues. Germline loops: CDR1 MNHEY, CDR2 SMNVEV (reference sequence). V was clipped by 7 bases and J by 5 bases; unmatched bases: 5. This CDR3 is CASKAGINNEQFF. For the CDR3, the DNA is TGTGCCAGCAAAGCGGGGATAAACAATGAGCAGTTCTTC.